This TCR beta chain was found in a study of identical twins. General observations from the study: Instead of following the same donors, the conclusions were based on cross-sectional statistical analysis.

This clonotype appeared many times. Antigen: not known. One entry per CDR3 protein results from TCRdb running MiXCR on the 5' RACE reads. The sample carries roughly 350,000 distinct CDR3 sequences, 7% to 9.5% recorded once. The receptor comes from a woman aged 45-65 years in good health. The source material was naive T cells sorted from blood.

CDR3 DNA sequence: TGCAGTGCTACGGGACACCAAAACACTGAAGCTTTCTTT. It translates to CSATGHQNTEAFF. This chain uses TRBV20-1 with TRBJ1-1; tentative D call: TRBD1 (6 bases). CDR1 and CDR2 from the germline V gene are DFQATT and SNEGSKA (reference sequence). The length of the CDR3 is 13 residues. V was cut by 4 bases and J by 2 bases, with 11 bases left in between.